This section outlines one T cell receptor beta chain sequence together with its context. This sample was taken from a study of T cell changes during pregnancy in multiple sclerosis. Trimming pared 3 bases from V and 0 bases from J, leaving 15 bases between. CDR1 and CDR2 from the germline V gene are MDHEN and SYDVKM. CDR3 length: 17 residues. Assay used: immunoSEQ multiplex PCR; TCRdb lists only in-frame clones, some missing. The sample contains about 47,000 clones, just over 90% of which appear only once. This sequence joins TRBV28 and TRBJ2-1; TRBD1 is a possible D gene (5 bases). The clonotype comes from a female donor with multiple sclerosis, enrolled in a pregnancy study. The source was peripheral blood, collected in the second trimester of pregnancy. The CDR3 spells CASSLVGDFSSYNEQFF. The CDR3 DNA follows: TGTGCCAGCAGTTTGGTAGGGGATTTTTCCTCCTACAATGAGCAGTTCTTC. Full variable domain (missing parts from reference TRBV28 and TRBJ2-1): DVKVTQSSRYLVKRTGEKVFLECVQDMDHENMFWYRQDPGLGLRLIYFSYDVKMKEKGDIPEGYSVSREKKERFSLILESASTNQTSMYLCASSLVGDFSSYNEQFFGPGTRLTVL.